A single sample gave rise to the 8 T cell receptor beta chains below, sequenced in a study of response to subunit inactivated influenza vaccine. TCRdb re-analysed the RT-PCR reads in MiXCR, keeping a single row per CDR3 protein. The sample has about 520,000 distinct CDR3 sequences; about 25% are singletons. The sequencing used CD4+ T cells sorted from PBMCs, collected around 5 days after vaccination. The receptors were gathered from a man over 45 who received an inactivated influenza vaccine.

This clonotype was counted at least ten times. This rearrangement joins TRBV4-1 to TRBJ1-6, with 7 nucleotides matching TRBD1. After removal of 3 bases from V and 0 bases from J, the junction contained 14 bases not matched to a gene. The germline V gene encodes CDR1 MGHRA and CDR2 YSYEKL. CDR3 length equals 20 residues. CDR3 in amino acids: CASSQDKTGLRSSYNSPLHF. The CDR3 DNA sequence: TGCGCCAGCAGCCAGGACAAGACAGGGTTAAGGAGCTCCTATAATTCACCCCTCCACTTT.

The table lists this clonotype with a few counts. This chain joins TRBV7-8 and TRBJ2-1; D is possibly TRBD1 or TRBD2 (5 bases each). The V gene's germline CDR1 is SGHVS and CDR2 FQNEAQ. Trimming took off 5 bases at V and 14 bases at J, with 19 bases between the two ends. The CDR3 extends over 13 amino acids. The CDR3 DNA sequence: TGTGCCAGCAGCCCACTGACTGGGGGAAAAAAGTTCTTC. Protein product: CASSPLTGGKKFF.

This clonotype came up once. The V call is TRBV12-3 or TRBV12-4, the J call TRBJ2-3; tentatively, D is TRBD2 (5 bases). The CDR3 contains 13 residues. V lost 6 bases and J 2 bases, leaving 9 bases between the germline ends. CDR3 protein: CASSGVNTDTQYF. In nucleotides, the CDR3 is TGTGCCAGCAGCGGGGTAAACACAGATACGCAGTATTTT.

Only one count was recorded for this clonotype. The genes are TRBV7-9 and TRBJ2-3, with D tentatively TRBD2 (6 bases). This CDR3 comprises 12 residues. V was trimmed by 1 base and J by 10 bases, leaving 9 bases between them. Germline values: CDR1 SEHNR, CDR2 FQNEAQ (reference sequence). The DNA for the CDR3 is TGTGCCAGCAGCTTAGTGGGAGGAGCGCAGTATTTT. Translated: CASSLVGGAQYF.

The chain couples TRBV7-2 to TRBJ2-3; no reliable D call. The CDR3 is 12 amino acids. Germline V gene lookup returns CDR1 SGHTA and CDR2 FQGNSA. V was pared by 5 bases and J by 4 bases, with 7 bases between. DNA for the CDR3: TGTGCCAGCAGCGCCACATCAGATACGCAGTATTTT. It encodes CASSATSDTQYF.

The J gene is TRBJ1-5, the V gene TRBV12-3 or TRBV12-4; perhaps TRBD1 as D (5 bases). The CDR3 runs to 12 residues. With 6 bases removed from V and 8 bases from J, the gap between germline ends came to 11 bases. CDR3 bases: TGTGCCAGCAGGTCAATAGGGGAGCCCCAGCATTTT. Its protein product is CASRSIGEPQHF.

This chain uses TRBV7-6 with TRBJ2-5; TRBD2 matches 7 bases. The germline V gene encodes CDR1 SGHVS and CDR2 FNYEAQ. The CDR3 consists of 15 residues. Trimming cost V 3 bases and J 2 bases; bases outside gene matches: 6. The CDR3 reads CASSLGAGKQETQYF. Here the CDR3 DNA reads TGTGCCAGCAGCTTGGGAGCGGGGAAACAAGAGACCCAGTACTTC.

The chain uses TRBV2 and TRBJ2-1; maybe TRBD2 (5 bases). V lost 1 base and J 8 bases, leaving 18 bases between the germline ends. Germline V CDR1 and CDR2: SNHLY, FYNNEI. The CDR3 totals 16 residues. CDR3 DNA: TGTGCCAGCAGTGAAGGGTTTGCTACCCTCGGGGATGAGCAGTTCTTC. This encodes CASSEGFATLGDEQFF.